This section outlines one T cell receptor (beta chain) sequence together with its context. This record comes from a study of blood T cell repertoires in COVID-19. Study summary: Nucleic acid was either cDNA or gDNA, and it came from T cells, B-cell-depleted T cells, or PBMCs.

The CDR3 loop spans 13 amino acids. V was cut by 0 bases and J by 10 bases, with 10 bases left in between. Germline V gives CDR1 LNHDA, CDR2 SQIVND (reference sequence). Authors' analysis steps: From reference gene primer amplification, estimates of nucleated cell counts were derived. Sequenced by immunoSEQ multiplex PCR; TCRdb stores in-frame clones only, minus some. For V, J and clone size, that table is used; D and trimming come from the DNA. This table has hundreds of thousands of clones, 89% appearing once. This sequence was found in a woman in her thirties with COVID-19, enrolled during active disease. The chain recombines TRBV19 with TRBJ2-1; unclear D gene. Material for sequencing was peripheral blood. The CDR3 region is CASSIDRGREQFF. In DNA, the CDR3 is TGTGCCAGTAGTATAGATCGAGGTCGCGAGCAGTTCTTC.